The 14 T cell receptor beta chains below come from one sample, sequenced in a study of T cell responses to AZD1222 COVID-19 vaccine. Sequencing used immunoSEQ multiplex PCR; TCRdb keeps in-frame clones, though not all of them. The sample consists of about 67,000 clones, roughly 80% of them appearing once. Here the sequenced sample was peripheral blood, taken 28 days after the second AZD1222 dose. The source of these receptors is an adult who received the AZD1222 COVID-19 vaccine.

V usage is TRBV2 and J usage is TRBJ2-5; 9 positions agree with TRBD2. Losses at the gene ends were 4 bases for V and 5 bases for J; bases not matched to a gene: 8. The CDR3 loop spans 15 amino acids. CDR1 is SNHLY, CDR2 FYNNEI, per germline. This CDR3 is CASSGAGGAMETQYF. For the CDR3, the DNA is TGTGCCAGCAGTGGAGCGGGGGGAGCTATGGAGACCCAGTACTTC. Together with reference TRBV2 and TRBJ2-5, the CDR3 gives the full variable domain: EPEVTQTPSHQVTQMGQEVILRCVPISNHLYFYWYRQILGQKVEFLVSFYNNEISEKSEIFDDQFSVERPDGSNFTLKIRSTKLEDSAMYFCASSGAGGAMETQYFGPGTRLLVL.

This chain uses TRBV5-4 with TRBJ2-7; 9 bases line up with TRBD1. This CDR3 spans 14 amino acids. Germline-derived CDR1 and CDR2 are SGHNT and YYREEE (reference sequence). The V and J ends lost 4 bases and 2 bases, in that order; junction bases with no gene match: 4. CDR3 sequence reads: CASSLGQGAYEQYF. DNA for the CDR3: TGTGCCAGCAGCCTGGGACAGGGAGCCTACGAGCAGTACTTC.

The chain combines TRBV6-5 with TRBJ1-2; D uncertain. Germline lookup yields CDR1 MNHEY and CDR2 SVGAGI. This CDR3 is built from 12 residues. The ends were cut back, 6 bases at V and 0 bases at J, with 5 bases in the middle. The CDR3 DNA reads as TGTGCCAGCAGCGGAACTAACTATGGCTACACCTTC. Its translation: CASSGTNYGYTF.

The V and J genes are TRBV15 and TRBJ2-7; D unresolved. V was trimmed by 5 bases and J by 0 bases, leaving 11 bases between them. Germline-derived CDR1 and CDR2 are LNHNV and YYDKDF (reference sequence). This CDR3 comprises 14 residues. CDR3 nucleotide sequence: TGTGCCACCAGCGAAGGGTCAGTCTCCTACGAGCAGTACTTC. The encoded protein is CATSEGSVSYEQYF.

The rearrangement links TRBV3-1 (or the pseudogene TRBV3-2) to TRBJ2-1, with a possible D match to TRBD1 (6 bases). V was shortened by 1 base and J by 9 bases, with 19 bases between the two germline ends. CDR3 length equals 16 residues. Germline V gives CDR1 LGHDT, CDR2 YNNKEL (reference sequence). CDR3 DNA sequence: TGTGCCAGCAGCCAAGTCCACAGGGCCACGGGTGGTGAGCAGTTCTTC. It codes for CASSQVHRATGGEQFF.

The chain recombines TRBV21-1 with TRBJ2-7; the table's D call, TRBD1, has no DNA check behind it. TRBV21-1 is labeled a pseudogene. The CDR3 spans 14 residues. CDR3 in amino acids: CASPRCRAPYEQYF. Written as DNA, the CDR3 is TGTGCCTCCCCTAGGTGCAGGGCCCCGTACGAGCAGTACTTC.

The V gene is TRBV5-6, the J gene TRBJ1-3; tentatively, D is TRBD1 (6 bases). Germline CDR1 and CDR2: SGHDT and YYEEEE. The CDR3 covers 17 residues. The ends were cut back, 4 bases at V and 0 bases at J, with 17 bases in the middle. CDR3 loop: CASSDPRTGRSGNTIYF. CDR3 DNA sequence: TGTGCCAGCAGCGACCCCCGAACAGGGCGCTCTGGAAACACCATATATTTT.

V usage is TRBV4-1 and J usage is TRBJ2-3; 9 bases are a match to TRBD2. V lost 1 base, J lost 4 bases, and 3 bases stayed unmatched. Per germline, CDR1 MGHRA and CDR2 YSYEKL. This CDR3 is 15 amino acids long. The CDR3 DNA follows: TGCGCCAGCAGCCAAGGGCGGGGGGGGGCAGATACGCAGTATTTT. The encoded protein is CASSQGRGGADTQYF.

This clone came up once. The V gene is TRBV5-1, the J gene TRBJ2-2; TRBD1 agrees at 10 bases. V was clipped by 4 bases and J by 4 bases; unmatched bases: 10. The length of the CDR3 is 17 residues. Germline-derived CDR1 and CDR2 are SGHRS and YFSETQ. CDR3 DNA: TGCGCCAGCAGCCGTGGGACAGGGGATTCGGGCACCGGGGAGCTGTTTTTT. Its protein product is CASSRGTGDSGTGELFF. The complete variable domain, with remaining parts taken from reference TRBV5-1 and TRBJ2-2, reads KAGVTQTPRYLIKTRGQQVTLSCSPISGHRSVSWYQQTPGQGLQFLFEYFSETQRNKGNFPGRFSGRQFSNSRSEMNVSTLELGDSALYLCASSRGTGDSGTGELFFGEGSRLTVL.

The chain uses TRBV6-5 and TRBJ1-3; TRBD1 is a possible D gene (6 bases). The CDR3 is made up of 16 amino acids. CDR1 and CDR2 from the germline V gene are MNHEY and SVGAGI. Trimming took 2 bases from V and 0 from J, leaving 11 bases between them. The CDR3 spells CASSYGGPSSGNTIYF. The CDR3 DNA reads TGTGCCAGCAGTTACGGGGGCCCGAGCTCTGGAAACACCATATATTTT.

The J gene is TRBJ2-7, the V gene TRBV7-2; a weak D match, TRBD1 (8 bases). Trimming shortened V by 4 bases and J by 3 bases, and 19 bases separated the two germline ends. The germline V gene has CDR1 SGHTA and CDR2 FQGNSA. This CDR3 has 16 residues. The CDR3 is CASSSTHRGEGYEQYF. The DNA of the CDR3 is TGTGCCAGCAGCTCCACCCACAGGGGGGAGGGCTACGAGCAGTACTTC.

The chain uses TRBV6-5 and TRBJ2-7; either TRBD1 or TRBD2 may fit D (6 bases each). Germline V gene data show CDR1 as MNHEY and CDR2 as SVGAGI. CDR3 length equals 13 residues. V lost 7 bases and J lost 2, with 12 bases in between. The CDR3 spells CASIRGGTYEQYF. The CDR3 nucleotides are TGTGCCAGCATCAGGGGAGGTACCTACGAGCAGTACTTC.

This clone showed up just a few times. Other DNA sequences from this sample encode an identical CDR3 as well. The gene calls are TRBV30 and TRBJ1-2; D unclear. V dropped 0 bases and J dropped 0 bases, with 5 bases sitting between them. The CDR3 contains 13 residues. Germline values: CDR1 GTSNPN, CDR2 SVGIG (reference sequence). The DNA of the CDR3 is TGTGCCTGGAGTGTAGGTGCTAACTATGGCTACACCTTC. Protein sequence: CAWSVGANYGYTF. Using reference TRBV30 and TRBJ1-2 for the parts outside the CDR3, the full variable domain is SQTIHQWPATLVQPVGSPLSLECTVEGTSNPNLYWYRQAAGRGLQLLFYSVGIGQISSEVPQNLSASRPQDRQFILSSKKLLLSDSGFYLCAWSVGANYGYTFGSGTRLTVV.

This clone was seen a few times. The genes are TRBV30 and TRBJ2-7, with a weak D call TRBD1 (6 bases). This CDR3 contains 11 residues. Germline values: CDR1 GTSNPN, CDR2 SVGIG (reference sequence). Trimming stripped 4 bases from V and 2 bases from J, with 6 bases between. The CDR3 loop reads CAWTGAYEQYF. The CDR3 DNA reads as TGTGCCTGGACAGGGGCCTACGAGCAGTACTTC.